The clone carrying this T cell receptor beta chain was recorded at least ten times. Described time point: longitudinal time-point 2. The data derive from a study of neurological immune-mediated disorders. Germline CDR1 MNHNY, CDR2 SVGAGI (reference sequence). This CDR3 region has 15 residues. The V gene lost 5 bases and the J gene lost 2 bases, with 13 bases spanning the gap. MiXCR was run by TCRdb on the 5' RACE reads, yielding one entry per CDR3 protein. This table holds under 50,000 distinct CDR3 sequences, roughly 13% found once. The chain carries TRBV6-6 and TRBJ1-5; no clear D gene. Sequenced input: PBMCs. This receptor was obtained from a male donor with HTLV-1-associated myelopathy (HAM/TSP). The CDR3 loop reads CASSERFPGNQPQHF. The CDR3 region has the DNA TGTGCCAGCAGTGAGAGATTCCCGGGCAATCAGCCCCAGCATTTT.